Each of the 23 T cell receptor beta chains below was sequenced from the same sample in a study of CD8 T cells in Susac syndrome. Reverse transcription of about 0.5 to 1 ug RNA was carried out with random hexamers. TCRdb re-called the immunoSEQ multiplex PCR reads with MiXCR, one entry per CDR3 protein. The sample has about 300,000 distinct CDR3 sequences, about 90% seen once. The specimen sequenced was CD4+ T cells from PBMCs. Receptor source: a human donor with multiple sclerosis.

The CDR3 DNA follows: TGTGCCAGCAGGCAGGTCGTCCATCAGCCCCAGCATTTT. Protein product: CASRQVVHQPQHF. The genes are TRBV6-6 and TRBJ1-5; D not resolved. In germline, CDR1 is MNHNY, CDR2 SVGAGI (reference sequence). V was pared by 6 bases and J by 5 bases, with 11 bases between. CDR3 length: 13 residues.

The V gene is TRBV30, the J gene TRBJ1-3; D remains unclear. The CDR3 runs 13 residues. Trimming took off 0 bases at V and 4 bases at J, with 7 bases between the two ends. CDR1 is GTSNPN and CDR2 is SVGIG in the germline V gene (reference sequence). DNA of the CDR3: TGTGCCTGGAGTGTATTGGTCGGAAACACCATATATTTT. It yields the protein CAWSVLVGNTIYF.

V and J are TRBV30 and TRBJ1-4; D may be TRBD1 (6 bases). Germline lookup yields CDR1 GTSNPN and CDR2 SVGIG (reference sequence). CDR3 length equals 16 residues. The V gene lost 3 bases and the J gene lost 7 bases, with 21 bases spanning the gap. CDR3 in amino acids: CAWRPPGWGRGEKLFF. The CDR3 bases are TGTGCCTGGAGGCCGCCCGGCTGGGGGCGAGGTGAAAAACTGTTTTTT.

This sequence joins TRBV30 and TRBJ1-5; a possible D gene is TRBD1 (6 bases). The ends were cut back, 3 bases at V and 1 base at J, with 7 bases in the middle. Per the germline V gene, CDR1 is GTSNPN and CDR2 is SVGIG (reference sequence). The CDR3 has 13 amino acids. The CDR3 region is CAWRGQSNQPQHF. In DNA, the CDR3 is TGTGCCTGGAGAGGACAGAGCAATCAGCCCCAGCATTTT.

The CDR3 region is CASSEGLAGRTNTGELFF. The CDR3 bases are TGTGCCAGCAGTGAGGGACTAGCGGGACGCACGAACACCGGGGAGCTGTTTTTT. The rearrangement joins TRBV2 to TRBJ2-2; TRBD2 agrees at 13 bases. CDR3 length equals 18 residues. The V segment lost 3 bases and the J segment 0 bases; nucleotides outside the gene matches: 4. Germline CDR1 reads SNHLY; CDR2 reads FYNNEI. The whole variable domain, filled in from reference TRBV2 and TRBJ2-2, reads EPEVTQTPSHQVTQMGQEVILRCVPISNHLYFYWYRQILGQKVEFLVSFYNNEISEKSEIFDDQFSVERPDGSNFTLKIRSTKLEDSAMYFCASSEGLAGRTNTGELFFGEGSRLTVL.

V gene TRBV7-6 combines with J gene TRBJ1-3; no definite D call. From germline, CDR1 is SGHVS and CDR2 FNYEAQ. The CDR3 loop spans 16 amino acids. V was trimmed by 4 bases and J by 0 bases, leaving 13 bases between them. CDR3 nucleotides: TGTGCCAGCAGCTCCGGTCAATATTACTCTGGAAACACCATATATTTT. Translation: CASSSGQYYSGNTIYF.

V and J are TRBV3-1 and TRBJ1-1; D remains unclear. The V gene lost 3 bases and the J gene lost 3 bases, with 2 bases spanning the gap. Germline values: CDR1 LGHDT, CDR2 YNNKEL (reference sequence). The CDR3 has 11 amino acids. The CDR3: CASSQYTEAFF. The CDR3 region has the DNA TGTGCCAGCAGCCAGTACACTGAAGCTTTCTTT.

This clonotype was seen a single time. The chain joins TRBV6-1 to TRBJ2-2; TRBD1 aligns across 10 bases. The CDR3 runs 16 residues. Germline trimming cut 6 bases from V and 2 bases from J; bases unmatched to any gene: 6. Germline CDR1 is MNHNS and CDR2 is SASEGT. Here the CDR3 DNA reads TGTGCCAGCAGAATCCGACAGGGGGCTAACACCGGGGAGCTGTTTTTT. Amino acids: CASRIRQGANTGELFF.

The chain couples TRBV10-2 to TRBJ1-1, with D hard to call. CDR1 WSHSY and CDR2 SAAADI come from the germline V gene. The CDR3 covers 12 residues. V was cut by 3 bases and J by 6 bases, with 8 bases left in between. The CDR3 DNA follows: TGCGCCAGCAGTGAAGGGTTCGCTGAAGCTTTCTTT. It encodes CASSEGFAEAFF.

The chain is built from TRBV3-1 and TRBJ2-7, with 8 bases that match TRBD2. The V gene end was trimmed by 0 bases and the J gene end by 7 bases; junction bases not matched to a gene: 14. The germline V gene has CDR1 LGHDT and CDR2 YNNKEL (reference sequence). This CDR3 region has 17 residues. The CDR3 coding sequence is TGTGCCAGCAGCCAAGATTCCGGCGCGGGGGGTAGTCGGGAGCAGTACTTC. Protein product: CASSQDSGAGGSREQYF.

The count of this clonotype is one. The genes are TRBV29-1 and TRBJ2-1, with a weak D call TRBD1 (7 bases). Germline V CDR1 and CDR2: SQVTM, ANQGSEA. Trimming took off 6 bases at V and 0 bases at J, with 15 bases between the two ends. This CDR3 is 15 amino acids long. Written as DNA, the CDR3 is TGCAGCGTGGGAGGACAGGTCGCCTCCTACAATGAGCAGTTCTTC. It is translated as CSVGGQVASYNEQFF.

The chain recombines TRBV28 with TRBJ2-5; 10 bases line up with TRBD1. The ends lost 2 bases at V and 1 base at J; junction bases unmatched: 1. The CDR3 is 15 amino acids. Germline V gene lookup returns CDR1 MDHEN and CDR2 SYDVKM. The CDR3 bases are TGTGCCAGCAGTTTACGGGACAGGGGCCAAGAGACCCAGTACTTC. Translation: CASSLRDRGQETQYF.

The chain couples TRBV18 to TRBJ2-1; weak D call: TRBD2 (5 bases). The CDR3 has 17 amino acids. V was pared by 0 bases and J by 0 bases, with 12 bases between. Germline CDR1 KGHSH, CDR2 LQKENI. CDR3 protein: CASSPPLYGVSYNEQFF. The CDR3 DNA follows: TGTGCCAGCTCACCACCGCTATACGGGGTCTCCTACAATGAGCAGTTCTTC.

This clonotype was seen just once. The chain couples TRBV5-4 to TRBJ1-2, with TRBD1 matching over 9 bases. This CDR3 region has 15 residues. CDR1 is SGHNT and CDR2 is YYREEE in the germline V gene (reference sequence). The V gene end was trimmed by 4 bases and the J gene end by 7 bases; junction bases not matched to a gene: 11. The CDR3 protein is CASSGLQGASGGYTF. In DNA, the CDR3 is TGTGCCAGCAGCGGTCTACAGGGGGCCTCAGGTGGCTACACCTTC.

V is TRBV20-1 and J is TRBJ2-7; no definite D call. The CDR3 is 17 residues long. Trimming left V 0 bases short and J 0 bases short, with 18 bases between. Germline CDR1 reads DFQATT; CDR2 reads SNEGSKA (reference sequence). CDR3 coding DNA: TGCAGTGCTAGAGACCCCTGGAGCAGCTCGAGCTCCTACGAGCAGTACTTC. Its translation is CSARDPWSSSSSYEQYF.

The CDR3 is CASSQDSYSGNTIYF. In DNA, the CDR3 is TGTGCCAGCAGCCAGGACTCATACTCTGGAAACACCATATATTTT. This chain joins TRBV7-2 and TRBJ1-3; D is uncertain. V was shortened by 5 bases and J by 0 bases, with 11 bases between the two germline ends. CDR3 size: 15 residues. Germline lookup yields CDR1 SGHTA and CDR2 FQGNSA. Full variable domain (remainder filled in from reference TRBV7-2 and TRBJ1-3): GAGVSQSPSNKVTEKGKDVELRCDPISGHTALYWYRQSLGQGLEFLIYFQGNSAPDKSGLPSDRFSAERTGGSVSTLTIQRTQQEDSAVYLCASSQDSYSGNTIYFGEGSWLTVV.

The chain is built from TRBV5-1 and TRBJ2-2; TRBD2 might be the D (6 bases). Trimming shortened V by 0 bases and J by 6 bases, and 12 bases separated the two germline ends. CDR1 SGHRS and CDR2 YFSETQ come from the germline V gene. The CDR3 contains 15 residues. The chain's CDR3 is CASSLDLEGPGELFF. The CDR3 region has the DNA TGCGCCAGCAGCTTGGACTTGGAGGGTCCCGGGGAGCTGTTTTTT.

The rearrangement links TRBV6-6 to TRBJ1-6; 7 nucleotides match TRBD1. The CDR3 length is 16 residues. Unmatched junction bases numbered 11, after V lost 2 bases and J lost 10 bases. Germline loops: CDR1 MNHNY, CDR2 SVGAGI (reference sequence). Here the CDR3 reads CASSYTTGLHISPLHF. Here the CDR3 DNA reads TGTGCCAGCAGTTACACGACAGGGCTTCACATATCACCCCTCCACTTT.

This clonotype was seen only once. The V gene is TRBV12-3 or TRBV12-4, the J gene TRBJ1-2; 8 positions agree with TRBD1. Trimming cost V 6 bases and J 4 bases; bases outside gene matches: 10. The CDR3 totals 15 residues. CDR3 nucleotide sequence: TGTGCCAGCAGCTCATCCCTCGGACAGGGCTATGGCTACACCTTC. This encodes CASSSSLGQGYGYTF.

CDR3 sequence (DNA): TGTGCCAGCAGCCGAGAAGCGGTGTTTTCTTACGAGCAGTACTTC. Amino acids: CASSREAVFSYEQYF. The chain has TRBV4-2 and TRBJ2-7; D is possibly TRBD2 (5 bases). The CDR3 has 15 residues. From germline, CDR1 is LGHNA and CDR2 YNFKEQ. Trimming took 4 bases from V and 4 from J, leaving 17 bases between them.

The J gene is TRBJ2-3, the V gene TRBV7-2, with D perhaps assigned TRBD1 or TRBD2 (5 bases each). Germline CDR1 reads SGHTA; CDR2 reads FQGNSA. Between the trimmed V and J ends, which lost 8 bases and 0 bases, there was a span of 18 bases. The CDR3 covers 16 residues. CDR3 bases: TGTGCCAGCGCCACCTCGGGACGGGGTAGCACAGATACGCAGTATTTT. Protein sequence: CASATSGRGSTDTQYF.

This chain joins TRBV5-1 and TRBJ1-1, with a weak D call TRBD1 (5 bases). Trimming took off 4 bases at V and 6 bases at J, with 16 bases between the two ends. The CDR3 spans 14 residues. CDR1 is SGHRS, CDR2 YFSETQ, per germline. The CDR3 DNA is TGCGCCAGCAGCCCACTTGGGGGGGTGGCTGAAGCTTTCTTT. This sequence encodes CASSPLGGVAEAFF. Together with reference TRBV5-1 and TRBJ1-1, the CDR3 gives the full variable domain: KAGVTQTPRYLIKTRGQQVTLSCSPISGHRSVSWYQQTPGQGLQFLFEYFSETQRNKGNFPGRFSGRQFSNSRSEMNVSTLELGDSALYLCASSPLGGVAEAFFGQGTRLTVV.

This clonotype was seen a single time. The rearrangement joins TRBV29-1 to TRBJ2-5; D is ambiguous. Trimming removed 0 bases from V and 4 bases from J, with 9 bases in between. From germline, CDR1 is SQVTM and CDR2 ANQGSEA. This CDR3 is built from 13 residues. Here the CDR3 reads CSVEESGSETQYF. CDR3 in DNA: TGCAGCGTTGAAGAGTCCGGGTCAGAGACCCAGTACTTC.